These 4 T cell receptor beta chains originate from one sample sequenced in a study of T cell responses to AZD1222 COVID-19 vaccine. The data were produced by immunoSEQ multiplex PCR, yet TCRdb's version contains in-frame clones alone and is incomplete. The sample consists of 110,000 or so clones, roughly 90% of them appearing once. The sample in question was peripheral blood, obtained on day 0 of AZD1222 vaccination. The receptors shown here come from an adult in good health.

The chain links TRBV30 to TRBJ1-2; D possibly corresponds to TRBD1 (5 bases). Germline CDR1 GTSNPN, CDR2 SVGIG (reference sequence). The V end was cut by 4 bases, the J end by 6 bases, with 18 bases between. This CDR3 has 14 amino acids. The CDR3 DNA reads as TGTGCCTGGATGGGGGACCGGGGCCACCATGGCTACACCTTC. Amino acid sequence: CAWMGDRGHHGYTF.

V gene TRBV6-1 combines with J gene TRBJ1-2; D not resolved. Germline CDR1 and CDR2: MNHNS and SASEGT. The length of the CDR3 is 15 residues. The germline V and J ends were trimmed by 0 bases and 7 bases, with 15 bases remaining between them. CDR3 sequence (DNA): TGTGCCAGCAGTGAAGCGCAAAGGGCAGCAACTGGCTACACCTTC. Its protein product is CASSEAQRAATGYTF.

J is TRBJ2-4 and V is TRBV4-3, with TRBD1 matching 9 bases. This CDR3 contains 17 residues. V gave up 1 base and J gave up 1 base; unmatched junction bases: 5. Germline loops: CDR1 LGHNA, CDR2 YSLEER. CDR3 loop: CASSQVLGQGAKNIQYF. The CDR3 coding sequence is TGCGCCAGCAGCCAAGTGTTGGGACAGGGTGCCAAAAACATTCAGTACTTC.

This chain uses TRBV11-2 with TRBJ1-2; TRBD1 aligns across 7 bases. Germline V gene lookup returns CDR1 SGHAT and CDR2 FQNNGV. The CDR3 sequence is 15 residues long. V lost 4 bases, J lost 4 bases, and 9 bases stayed unmatched. CDR3 nucleotide sequence: TGTGCCAGCAGCTCGTTCAGGGGGAGGTTCTATGGCTACACCTTC. It encodes CASSSFRGRFYGYTF.